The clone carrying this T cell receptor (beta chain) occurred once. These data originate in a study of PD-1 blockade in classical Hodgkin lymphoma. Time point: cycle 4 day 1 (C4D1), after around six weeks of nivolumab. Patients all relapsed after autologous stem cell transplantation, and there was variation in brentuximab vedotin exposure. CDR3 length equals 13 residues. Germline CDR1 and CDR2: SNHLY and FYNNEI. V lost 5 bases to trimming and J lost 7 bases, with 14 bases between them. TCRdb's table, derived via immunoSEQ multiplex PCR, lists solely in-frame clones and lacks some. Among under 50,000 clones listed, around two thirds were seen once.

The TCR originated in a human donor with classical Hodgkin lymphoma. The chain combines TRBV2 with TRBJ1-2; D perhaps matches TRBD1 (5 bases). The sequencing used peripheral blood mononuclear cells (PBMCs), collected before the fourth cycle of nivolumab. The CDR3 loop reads CASSRQGLAGYTF. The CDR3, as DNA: TGTGCCAGCAGTCGGCAGGGATTAGCTGGCTACACCTTC.